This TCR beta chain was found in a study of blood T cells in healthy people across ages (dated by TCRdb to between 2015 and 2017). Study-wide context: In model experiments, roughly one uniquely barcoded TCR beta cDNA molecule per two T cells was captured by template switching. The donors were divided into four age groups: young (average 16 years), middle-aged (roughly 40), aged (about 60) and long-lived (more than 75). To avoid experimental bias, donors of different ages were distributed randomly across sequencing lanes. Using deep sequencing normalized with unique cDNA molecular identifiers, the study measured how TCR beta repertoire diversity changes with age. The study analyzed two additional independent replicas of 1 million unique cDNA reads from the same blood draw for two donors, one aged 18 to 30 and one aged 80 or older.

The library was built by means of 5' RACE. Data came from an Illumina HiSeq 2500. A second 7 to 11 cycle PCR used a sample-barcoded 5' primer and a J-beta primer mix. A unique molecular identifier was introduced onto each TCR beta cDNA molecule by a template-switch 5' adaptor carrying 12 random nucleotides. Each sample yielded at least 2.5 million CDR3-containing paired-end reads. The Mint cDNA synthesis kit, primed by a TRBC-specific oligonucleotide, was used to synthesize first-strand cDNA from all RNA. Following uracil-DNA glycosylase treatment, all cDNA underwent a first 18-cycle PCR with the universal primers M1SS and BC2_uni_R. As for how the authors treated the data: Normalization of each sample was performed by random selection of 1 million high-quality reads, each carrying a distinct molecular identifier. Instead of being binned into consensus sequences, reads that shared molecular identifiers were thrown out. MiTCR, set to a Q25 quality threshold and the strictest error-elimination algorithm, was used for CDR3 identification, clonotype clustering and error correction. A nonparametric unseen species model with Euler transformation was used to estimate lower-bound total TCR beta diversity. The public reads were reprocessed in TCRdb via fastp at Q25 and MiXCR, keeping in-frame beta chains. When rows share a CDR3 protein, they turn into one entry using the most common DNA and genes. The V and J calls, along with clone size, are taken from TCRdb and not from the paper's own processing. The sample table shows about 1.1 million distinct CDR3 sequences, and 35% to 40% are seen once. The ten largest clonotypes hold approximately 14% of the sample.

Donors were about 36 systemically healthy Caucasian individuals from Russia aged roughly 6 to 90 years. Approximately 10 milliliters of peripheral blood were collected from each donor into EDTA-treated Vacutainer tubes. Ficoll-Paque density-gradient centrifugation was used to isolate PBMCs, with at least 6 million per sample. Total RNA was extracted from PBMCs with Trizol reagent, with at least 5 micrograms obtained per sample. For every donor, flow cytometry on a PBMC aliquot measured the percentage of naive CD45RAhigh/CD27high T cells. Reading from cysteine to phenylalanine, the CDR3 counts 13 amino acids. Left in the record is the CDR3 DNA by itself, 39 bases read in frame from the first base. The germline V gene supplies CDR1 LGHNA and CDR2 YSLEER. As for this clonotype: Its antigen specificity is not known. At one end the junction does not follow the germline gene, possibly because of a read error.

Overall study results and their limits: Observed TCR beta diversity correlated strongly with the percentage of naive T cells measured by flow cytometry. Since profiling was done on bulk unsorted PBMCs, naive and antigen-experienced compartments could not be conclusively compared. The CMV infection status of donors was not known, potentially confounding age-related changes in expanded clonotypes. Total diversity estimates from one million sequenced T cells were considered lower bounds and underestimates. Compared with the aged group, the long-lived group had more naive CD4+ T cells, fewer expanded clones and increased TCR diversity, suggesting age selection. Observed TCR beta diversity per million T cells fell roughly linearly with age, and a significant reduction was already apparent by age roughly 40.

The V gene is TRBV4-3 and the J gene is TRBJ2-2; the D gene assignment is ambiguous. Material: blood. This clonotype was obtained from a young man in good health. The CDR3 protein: CTSSQDGAGELFF. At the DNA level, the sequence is TGCACCAGCAGCCAAGATGGGGCCGGGGAGCTGTTTTTT.